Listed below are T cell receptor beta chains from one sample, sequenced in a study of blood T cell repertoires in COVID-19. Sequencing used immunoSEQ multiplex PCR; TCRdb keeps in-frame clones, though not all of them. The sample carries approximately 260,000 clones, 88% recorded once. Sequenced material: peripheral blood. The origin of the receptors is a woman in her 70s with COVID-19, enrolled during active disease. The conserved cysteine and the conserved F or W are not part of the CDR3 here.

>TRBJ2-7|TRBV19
ASSPSTAYEQY
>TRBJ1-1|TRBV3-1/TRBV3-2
ASSRDRGNTEAF
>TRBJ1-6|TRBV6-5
ASSYGGVNSPLH
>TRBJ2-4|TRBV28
ASSYSGTNIQY
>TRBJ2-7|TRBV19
ASGTSGYEQY
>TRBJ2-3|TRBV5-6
ASSSLAGATDTQY
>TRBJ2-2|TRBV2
ASSRGLAGGPSGELF
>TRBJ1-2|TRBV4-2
ASSPAGAQGINYGYT
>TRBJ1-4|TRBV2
ASSSGLPMGTNEKLF
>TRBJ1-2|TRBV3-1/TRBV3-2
ASSQGGRVYGYT
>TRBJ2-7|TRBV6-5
ASSPAGGPREQY
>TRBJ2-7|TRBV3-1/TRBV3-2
ASSLGLAGSYEQY
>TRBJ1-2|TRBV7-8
ASSLKSYGYT
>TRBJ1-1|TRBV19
ASSPWGGGEAF
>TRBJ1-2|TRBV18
ASSPPTGQSGYGYT
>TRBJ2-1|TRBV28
ASSLYGTVSSSYNEQF
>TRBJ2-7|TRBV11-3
ASSSSGQDILS
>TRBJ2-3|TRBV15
ATSRDVTGVSADTQY
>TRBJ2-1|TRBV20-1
SAPKWSEQF
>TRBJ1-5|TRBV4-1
ASSQGGMGNQPQH
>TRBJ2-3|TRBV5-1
ASSPYPTDTQY
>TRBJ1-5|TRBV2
ASSEAYRSNQPQH
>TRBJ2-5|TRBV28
ASSAPTAQY
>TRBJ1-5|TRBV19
ASSGQGGNQPQH
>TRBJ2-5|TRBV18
ASSPLPTGLETQY
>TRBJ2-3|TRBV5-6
ASSELAGSTDTQY
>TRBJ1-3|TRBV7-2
ASSLDSPLGNTIY
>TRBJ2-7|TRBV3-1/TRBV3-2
ASSQRGTSGRSYEQY
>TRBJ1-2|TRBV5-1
ASSPRTGPNYGYT
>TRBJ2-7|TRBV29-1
SVSDRASEQY
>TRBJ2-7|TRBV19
ASSIGDSTYEQY
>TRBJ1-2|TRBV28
ASSSTVQGAGGYT
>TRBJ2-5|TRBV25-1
ASSEIGGGETQY